This T cell receptor (beta chain) was retrieved from a study of molecular identifiers for immune sequencing clone quantification. Study-wide background: Replicates split RNA from about 20,000 or 100,000 naive CD8 cells five ways, and the researchers sequenced four portions.

Between the trimmed V and J ends, which lost 4 bases and 3 bases, there was a span of 13 bases. This CDR3 is 14 amino acids long. Germline CDR1 and CDR2: MNHEY and SMNVEV (reference sequence). Broader study findings: A shared barcode on identical TCR molecules could lead to underestimated sizes for highly expanded clones. Clones above 20 RNA copies contained over 98% of effector molecules but under 1% of naive ones.

Sorted cells numbering roughly 18,000 to 1,000,000, with 10%, 30% or 50% RNA, yielded the naive CD8 libraries. TCRdb passed the PCR reads through MiXCR, listing each CDR3 protein once. The data hold some 590,000 distinct CDR3 sequences, with 25% observed a single time. This clonotype appeared a few times. The antigen is not known. The sample consisted of naive CD8+ T cells from blood, with Jurkat cell RNA spiked in. Subset here: FACS-sorted CD8+CD4-CCR7+CD45RA+ naive T cells. This TCR was sampled from a human donor in good health. Some libraries in this study had Jurkat cell RNA spiked in. The gene calls are TRBV27 and TRBJ2-7; D may correspond to TRBD1 or TRBD2 (5 bases each). The CDR3 DNA is TGTGCCAGCAGTTCTTACGGGGCCGACTACGAGCAGTACTTC. Encoded protein: CASSSYGADYEQYF.